This is a list of T cell receptor beta chains from one sample in a study of beta chain features in type 1 diabetes. Using immunoSEQ multiplex PCR, the repertoire was profiled, and TCRdb retains in-frame clones only, with some absent. The repertoire has under 550,000 clones, roughly an eighth of them found once; the top ten carry about 0.042%. The sequenced sample consisted of naive CD4+ T cells from blood. The receptors were sampled from a young woman in good health. Each CDR3 is given with its conserved first and last residue. Fields, in order: CDR3 protein, CDR3 DNA, J gene, V gene, clone size, D gene. A D gene is named only where the DNA matches it firmly. For some rows the clone size is stated as once, few or many, or as a class when expanded; others skip it.

CASSRDRAVTEAFF	TGTGCCAGCAGCCGGGACAGGGCTGTAACTGAAGCTTTCTTT	TRBJ1-1	TRBV4-2	-	TRBD1
CSVEESYRTGGYTF	TGCAGCGTTGAAGAGTCGTACAGGACGGGCGGCTACACCTTC	TRBJ1-2	TRBV29-1	-	-
CASSLEYSITEAFF	TGTGCCAGCAGCTTAGAGTATTCCATCACTGAAGCTTTCTTT	TRBJ1-1	TRBV7-2	few	-
CASSQSGTFRETQYF	TGCGCCAGCAGCCAAAGTGGGACTTTCCGGGAGACCCAGTACTTC	TRBJ2-5	TRBV4-1	-	-
CASRSRPSGTVEQYF	TGTGCCAGCCGTAGTCGGCCTAGCGGGACGGTCGAGCAGTACTTC	TRBJ2-7	TRBV27	few	TRBD2
CSVGDGTYTEAFF	TGCAGCGTGGGGGACGGGACCTACACTGAAGCTTTCTTT	TRBJ1-1	TRBV29-1	-	-
CASSPTGMEGDGYTF	TGTGCCAGCTCACCGACCGGGATGGAGGGGGATGGCTACACCTTC	TRBJ1-2	TRBV18	-	-
CAWGRLAGGFRTGELFF	TGTGCCTGGGGCCGACTAGCGGGAGGTTTTCGTACCGGGGAGCTGTTTTTT	TRBJ2-2	TRBV30	-	TRBD2
CAWTGQASGYEQYF	TGTGCCTGGACAGGACAGGCCTCAGGGTACGAGCAGTACTTC	TRBJ2-7	TRBV30	few	TRBD1
CASSAGTDTQYF	TGTGCCAGCAGCGCCGGTACAGATACGCAGTATTTT	TRBJ2-3	TRBV7-8	-	-
CASSVEQEYYNEQFF	TGTGCCAGCAGCGTAGAACAAGAATACTACAATGAGCAGTTCTTC	TRBJ2-1	TRBV9	-	-
CAWSVGGSVYEQYF	TGTGCCTGGAGTGTAGGGGGGTCTGTCTACGAGCAGTACTTC	TRBJ2-7	TRBV30	few	-
CASSLAQGTGKNIQYF	TGTGCCAGCAGCTTAGCCCAGGGGACAGGGAAAAACATTCAGTACTTC	TRBJ2-4	TRBV7-2	few	TRBD1
CASSFDFDRGANVLTF	TGTGCCAGCAGCTTTGACTTCGATCGTGGGGCCAACGTCCTGACTTTC	TRBJ2-6	TRBV7-2	-	-
CASSPGTSGGQETQYF	TGCGCCAGCAGCCCCGGGACTAGCGGGGGACAAGAGACCCAGTACTTC	TRBJ2-5	TRBV4-3	-	TRBD2
CASSHIKGQGSSLHF	TGTGCCAGCAGCCATATAAAGGGACAGGGTTCATCCCTCCACTTT	TRBJ1-6	TRBV7-2	few	TRBD1
CASSLAGGAGTEAFF	TGTGCCAGCAGCTTAGCTGGGGGTGCGGGCACTGAAGCTTTCTTT	TRBJ1-1	TRBV7-2	-	-
CSVMQSSGNTIYF	TGCAGCGTGATGCAAAGCTCTGGAAACACCATATATTTT	TRBJ1-3	TRBV29-1	-	-
CASSVDHTDTQYF	TGTGCCAGCAGCGTAGACCACACAGATACGCAGTATTTT	TRBJ2-3	TRBV9	-	-
CSVEASGTERLFF	TGCAGCGTTGAAGCGTCCGGGACAGAAAGGCTGTTTTTT	TRBJ2-2	TRBV29-1	few	TRBD1
CSVGVGWGETQYF	TGCAGCGTTGGTGTCGGGTGGGGAGAGACCCAGTACTTC	TRBJ2-5	TRBV29-1	-	-
CAIQGYYGYTF	TGTGCCATACAGGGGTACTATGGCTACACCTTC	TRBJ1-2	TRBV28	few	TRBD1
CASEDNVNTGELFF	TGTGCCAGCGAGGACAACGTGAACACCGGGGAGCTGTTTTTT	TRBJ2-2	TRBV2	few	-
CASSLAGTRTYNEQFF	TGCGCCAGCAGCTTGGCTGGGACTAGGACCTACAATGAGCAGTTCTTC	TRBJ2-1	TRBV5-1	-	TRBD2
CASSLNTGNDGYTF	TGTGCCAGCAGCTTAAATACAGGGAACGATGGCTACACCTTC	TRBJ1-2	TRBV7-9	-	-
CASSVEALYNEQFF	TGTGCCAGCAGCGTAGAGGCCCTCTACAATGAGCAGTTCTTC	TRBJ2-1	TRBV9	few	-
CASSFVLIQGLANEKLFF	TGTGCCAGCAGCTTCGTGTTGATACAGGGGCTCGCTAATGAAAAACTGTTTTTT	TRBJ1-4	TRBV7-9	-	TRBD1
CASSLARGRKYF	TGTGCCAGCAGTTTAGCCCGGGGACGCAAGTACTTC	TRBJ2-7	TRBV6-5	few	-
CASSTGVLFTEAFF	TGTGCCAGCTCCACAGGGGTGTTATTCACTGAAGCTTTCTTT	TRBJ1-1	TRBV18	-	TRBD1